Shown below are 10 T cell receptor beta chains from a single sample sequenced in a study of cytomegalovirus exposure and HLA in healthy donors. Primers for the PCR totalled 60 Vbeta and 13 Jbeta. TCRdb's table, derived via immunoSEQ multiplex PCR, lists solely in-frame clones and lacks some. The sample records roughly 70,000 clones, around 77% being singletons. The source material was PBMCs. These receptors originate from a man aged 50 or older in good health and CMV-seronegative.

This clone is a singleton in its sample. The V and J genes are TRBV5-1 and TRBJ1-1, with 10 bases that match TRBD1. Germline CDR1 SGHRS, CDR2 YFSETQ. CDR3 length: 16 residues. With 6 bases clipped from V and 4 bases from J, the junction kept 12 bases outside the gene matches. CDR3 sequence: CASILPRTGGITEAFF. As DNA, the CDR3 is TGCGCCAGCATCTTACCTAGGACAGGGGGAATCACTGAAGCTTTCTTT.

This clone was counted only a few times. The chain combines TRBV18 with TRBJ2-7, with D perhaps TRBD2 (6 bases). V lost 2 bases and J lost 6, with 11 bases in between. Germline V gene data show CDR1 as KGHSH and CDR2 as LQKENI. CDR3 length: 13 amino acids. CDR3 residues: CASSPSGEVEQYF. The CDR3 DNA is TGTGCCAGCTCACCATCGGGAGAAGTCGAGCAGTACTTC.

This clone appeared once. This sequence joins TRBV2 and TRBJ1-5; 7 bases match TRBD1. CDR3 size: 12 residues. Germline V gene data show CDR1 as SNHLY and CDR2 as FYNNEI. Germline trimming cut 6 bases from V and 7 bases from J; bases unmatched to any gene: 3. Written as DNA, the CDR3 is TGTGCCAGCAGAAACAGGGGCCAGCCCCAGCATTTT. The encoded protein is CASRNRGQPQHF.

As regards this clone: Compared with germline, one end of the junction differs, possibly owing to a read error. J is TRBJ1-1 and V is TRBV30; maybe TRBD1 (5 bases). The CDR3 sequence is 13 residues long. CDR1 GTSNPN and CDR2 SVGIG come from the germline V gene (reference sequence). CDR3 DNA sequence: TGTGCCTGGAGCAAAGTCAGGGCCACTAAAGCTTTCTTT. Its protein product is CAWSKVRATKAFF.

This clone showed up just once. The chain uses TRBV5-4 and TRBJ1-2; 7 bases fit TRBD1. The CDR3 consists of 13 residues. V lost 5 bases and J lost 8; bases outside the gene matches: 9. The germline V gene encodes CDR1 SGHNT and CDR2 YYREEE (reference sequence). The CDR3 DNA reads TGTGCCAGCAGGACAGGGCCTTTGGGGGGCTACACCTTC. Translating it yields CASRTGPLGGYTF.

CDR3 sequence: CASSEAGTGYNEQFF. The CDR3 DNA reads as TGTGCCAGCAGTGAGGCCGGGACAGGGTACAATGAGCAGTTCTTC. The chain carries TRBV6-1 and TRBJ2-1; 9 bases agree with TRBD1. V gave up 3 bases and J gave up 4 bases; unmatched junction bases: 4. Germline values: CDR1 MNHNS, CDR2 SASEGT. This CDR3 contains 15 residues.

As regards this clone: At one boundary the junction diverges from the germline segment, which might be a read error. V and J are TRBV7-8 and TRBJ1-3; no clear D. Germline V lookup: CDR1 SGHVS, CDR2 FQNEAQ. This CDR3 is built from 11 residues. The CDR3 nucleotides are TGTGCCGCCGGGCCGGGAAACACCACATATTTT. Its protein is CAAGPGNTTYF.

The chain links TRBV4-3 to TRBJ1-1; 9 nucleotides align to TRBD1. Germline loops: CDR1 LGHNA, CDR2 YSLEER. CDR3 length equals 17 residues. J lost 7 bases, V lost 5 bases, and 17 bases had no gene match. CDR3 DNA: TGCGCCAGCAGCGGAGGGAAGGACAGGGGAGGCTTCAGTGAAGCTTTCTTT. Translating gives CASSGGKDRGGFSEAFF.

The chain has TRBV6-5 and TRBJ1-2; TRBD1 matches 7 bases. Losses at the gene ends were 1 base for V and 7 bases for J; bases not matched to a gene: 9. The CDR3 sequence is 15 residues long. Germline assignment: CDR1 MNHEY and CDR2 SVGAGI. CDR3 sequence: CASSYFYQGVGGYTF. The CDR3 DNA sequence: TGTGCCAGCAGTTACTTCTATCAGGGGGTCGGTGGCTACACCTTC.

CDR3 region: CASSLIAGGFGYTF. For the CDR3, the DNA is TGTGCCAGCAGTTTAATTGCGGGGGGCTTTGGCTACACCTTC. This chain connects TRBV27 to TRBJ1-2; TRBD1 might be the D (6 bases). The V gene's germline CDR1 is MNHEY and CDR2 SMNVEV (reference sequence). Trimming removed 2 bases from V and 7 bases from J, with 14 bases in between. This CDR3 contains 14 residues.